A single sample gave rise to the 10 T cell receptor beta chains below, sequenced in a study of CD8+CD57+ T cells in acquired aplastic anemia. The TCR beta profiling, which covered VDJ combination and CDR3 sequence, was carried out using genomic DNA as the template. One entry per CDR3 protein, called by TCRdb with MiXCR from the reads. This table holds tens of thousands of distinct CDR3 sequences, 76% found once. The sequenced sample consisted of sorted CD4+, CD8+, or CD8+CD57+ T cells (not recorded which) from PBMCs. These receptors came from a human donor in good health, serving as a control.

DNA of the CDR3: TGTGCCAGCAGGCTCAGGGAGGGTCGGTACGAGCAGTACGTC. Protein: CASRLREGRYEQYV. The chain has TRBV7-6 and TRBJ2-7; 7 nucleotides match TRBD2. The CDR3 sequence is 14 residues long. Germline V gene lookup returns CDR1 SGHVS and CDR2 FNYEAQ. With 6 bases clipped from V and 4 bases from J, the junction kept 9 bases outside the gene matches.

The chain has TRBV2 and TRBJ2-5; 8 nucleotides agree with TRBD1. V was clipped by 5 bases and J by 4 bases; unmatched bases: 3. Germline-derived CDR1 and CDR2 are SNHLY and FYNNEI. The CDR3 extends over 13 amino acids. The chain's CDR3 is CASSNGQGETQYF. CDR3 sequence (DNA): TGTGCCAGCAGTAATGGACAGGGAGAGACCCAGTACTTC.

This clonotype was seen only once. The V call is TRBV29-1, the J call TRBJ1-5; 9 positions match TRBD1. The CDR3 is 13 amino acids. J was trimmed by 5 bases and V by 4 bases; bases with no gene match: 3. The germline V gene encodes CDR1 SQVTM and CDR2 ANQGSEA. The CDR3 here is CSVGDRVDQPQHF. DNA for the CDR3: TGCAGCGTTGGGGACAGGGTCGATCAGCCCCAGCATTTT.

This chain connects TRBV19 to TRBJ1-1; D is perhaps TRBD1 (6 bases). V shed 6 bases and J shed 2 bases, with 13 bases lying between them. This CDR3 has 14 amino acids. CDR1 and CDR2 (germline): LNHDA, SQIVND (reference sequence). CDR3 sequence (DNA): TGTGCCAGTAGGCCTGGGGGCGTTAACACTGAAGCTTTCTTT. The encoded protein is CASRPGGVNTEAFF. Based on the CDR3 plus reference TRBV19 and TRBJ1-1, the full variable domain is DGGITQSPKYLFRKEGQNVTLSCEQNLNHDAMYWYRQDPGQGLRLIYYSQIVNDFQKGDIAEGYSVSREKKESFPLTVTSAQKNPTAFYLCASRPGGVNTEAFFGQGTRLTVV.

This clonotype appeared once. The chain has TRBV15 and TRBJ2-5, with TRBD1 as a possible D gene (6 bases). There are 15 residues in the CDR3. V gave up 0 bases and J gave up 4 bases, with 12 bases separating them. CDR1 and CDR2 from the germline V gene are LNHNV and YYDKDF (reference sequence). The CDR3 loop reads CATSRDSGEVETQYF. CDR3 DNA: TGTGCCACCAGCAGAGATTCAGGGGAAGTAGAGACCCAGTACTTC.

This clonotype counts as medium-sized. This chain joins TRBV6-2 or TRBV6-3 and TRBJ2-3; D is uncertain. The ends were cut back, 3 bases at V and 2 bases at J, with 6 bases in the middle. Germline CDR1 MNHEY, CDR2 SVGEGT. CDR3 length: 13 amino acids. CDR3 protein: CASSYGYTDTQYF. CDR3 DNA sequence: TGTGCCAGCAGTTATGGATACACAGATACGCAGTATTTT.

This clonotype was detected once. The chain has TRBV6-5 and TRBJ1-2; perhaps TRBD1 as D (6 bases). Germline CDR1 MNHEY, CDR2 SVGAGI. CDR3 length equals 14 residues. V was cut by 1 base and J by 8 bases, with 14 bases left in between. The CDR3 protein is CASSYFTRGAGYTF. The CDR3 DNA reads TGTGCCAGCAGTTACTTCACCCGGGGGGCGGGCTACACCTTC.

The chain combines TRBV5-1 with TRBJ1-1, with D possibly TRBD1 on 5 matching bases. Germline lookup yields CDR1 SGHRS and CDR2 YFSETQ. The CDR3 loop spans 16 amino acids. V lost 3 bases and J 4 bases, leaving 19 bases between the germline ends. In nucleotides, the CDR3 is TGCGCCAGCAGCTCGTCGACAGAGGGCATGGTCACTGAAGCTTTCTTT. Amino acid sequence: CASSSSTEGMVTEAFF.

The rearrangement joins TRBV2 to TRBJ1-6; a possible D gene is TRBD1 (6 bases). CDR3 length: 14 residues. V shed 4 bases and J shed 8 bases, with 12 bases lying between them. CDR1 and CDR2 (germline): SNHLY, FYNNEI. CDR3 amino acids: CASSVQGWDSPLHF. In DNA form, the CDR3 reads TGTGCCAGCAGTGTACAGGGATGGGATTCACCCCTCCACTTT.

The CDR3 bases are TGTGCCAGCAGGGTCTCCTATAATTCACCCCTCCACTTT. Encoded protein: CASRVSYNSPLHF. The chain has TRBV2 and TRBJ1-6; D unclear. Germline CDR1 reads SNHLY; CDR2 reads FYNNEI. The V end was cut by 6 bases, the J end by 0 bases, with 3 bases between. The CDR3 extends over 13 amino acids.